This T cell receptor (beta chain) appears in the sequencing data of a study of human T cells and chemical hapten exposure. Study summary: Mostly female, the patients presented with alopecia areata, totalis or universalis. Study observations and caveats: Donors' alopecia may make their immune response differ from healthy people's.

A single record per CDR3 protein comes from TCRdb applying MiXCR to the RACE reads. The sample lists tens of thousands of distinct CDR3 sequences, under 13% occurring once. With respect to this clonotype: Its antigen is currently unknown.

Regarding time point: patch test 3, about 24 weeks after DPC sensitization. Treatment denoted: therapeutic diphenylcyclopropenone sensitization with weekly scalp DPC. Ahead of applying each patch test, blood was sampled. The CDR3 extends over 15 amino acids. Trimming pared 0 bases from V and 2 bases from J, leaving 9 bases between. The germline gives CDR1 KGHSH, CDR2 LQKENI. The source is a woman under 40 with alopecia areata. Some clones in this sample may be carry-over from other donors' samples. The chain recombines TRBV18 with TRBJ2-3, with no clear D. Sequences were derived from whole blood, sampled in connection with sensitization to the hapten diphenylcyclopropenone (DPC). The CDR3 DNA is TGTGCCAGCTCACCACCTAATCCTGTCACAGATACGCAGTATTTT. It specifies CASSPPNPVTDTQYF.